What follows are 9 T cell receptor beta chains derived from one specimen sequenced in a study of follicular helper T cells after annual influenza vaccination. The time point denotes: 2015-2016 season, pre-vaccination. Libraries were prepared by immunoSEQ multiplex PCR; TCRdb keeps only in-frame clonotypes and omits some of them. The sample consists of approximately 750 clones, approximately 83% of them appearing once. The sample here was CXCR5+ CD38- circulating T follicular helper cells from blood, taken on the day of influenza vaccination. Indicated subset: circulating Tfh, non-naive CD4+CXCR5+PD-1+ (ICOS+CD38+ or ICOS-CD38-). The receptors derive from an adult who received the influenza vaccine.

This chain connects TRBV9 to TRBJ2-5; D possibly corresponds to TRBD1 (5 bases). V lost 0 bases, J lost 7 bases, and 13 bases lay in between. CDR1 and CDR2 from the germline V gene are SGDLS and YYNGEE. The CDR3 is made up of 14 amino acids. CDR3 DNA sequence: TGTGCCAGCAGCGTAGAATCAGAAAGGGGGACCCAGTACTTC. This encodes CASSVESERGTQYF. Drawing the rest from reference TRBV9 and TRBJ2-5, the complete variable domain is DSGVTQTPKHLITATGQRVTLRCSPRSGDLSVYWYQQSLDQGLQFLIQYYNGEERAKGNILERFSAQQFPDLHSELNLSSLELGDSALYFCASSVESERGTQYFGPGTRLLVL.

In DNA form, the CDR3 reads TGTGCCAGCTCACCAGGGCCAGGGGGCTATAATTCACCCCTCCACTTT. Residues: CASSPGPGGYNSPLHF. The chain is built from TRBV18 and TRBJ1-6; 7 nucleotides align to TRBD1. Trimming took 2 bases from V and 3 from J; bases not matched to a gene: 4. Germline loops: CDR1 KGHSH, CDR2 LQKENI. There are 16 residues in the CDR3.

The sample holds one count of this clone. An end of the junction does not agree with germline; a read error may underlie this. CDR3: CASSVSIDTQYF. The CDR3 DNA reads TGTGCCAGCAGCGTTAGCATAGATACGCAGTATTTT. The rearrangement uses TRBV9 and TRBJ2-3; unclear D gene. CDR1 and CDR2 from the germline V gene are SGDLS and YYNGEE. The length of the CDR3 is 12 residues.

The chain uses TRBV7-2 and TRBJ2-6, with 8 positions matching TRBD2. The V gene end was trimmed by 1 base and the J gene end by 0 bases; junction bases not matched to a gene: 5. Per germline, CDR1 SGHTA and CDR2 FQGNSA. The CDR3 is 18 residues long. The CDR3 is CASSLEGLAGSGANVLTF. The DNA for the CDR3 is TGTGCCAGCAGCTTAGAAGGGCTAGCGGGCTCTGGGGCCAACGTCCTGACTTTC.

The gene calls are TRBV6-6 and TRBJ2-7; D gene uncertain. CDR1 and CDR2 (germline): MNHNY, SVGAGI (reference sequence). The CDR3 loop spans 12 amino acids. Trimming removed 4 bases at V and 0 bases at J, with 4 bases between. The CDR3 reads CASSFASYEQYF. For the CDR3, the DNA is TGTGCCAGCAGTTTCGCCTCCTACGAGCAGTACTTC.

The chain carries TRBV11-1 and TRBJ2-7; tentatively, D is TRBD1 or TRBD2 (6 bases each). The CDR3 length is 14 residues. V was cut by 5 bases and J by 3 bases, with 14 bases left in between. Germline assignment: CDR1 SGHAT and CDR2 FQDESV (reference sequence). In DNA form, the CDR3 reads TGTGCCAGCAGCCCCAGCAGGGGAGGCTACGAGCAGTACTTC. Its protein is CASSPSRGGYEQYF. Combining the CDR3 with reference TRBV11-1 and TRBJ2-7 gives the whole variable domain EAEVAQSPRYKITEKSQAVAFWCDPISGHATLYWYRQILGQGPELLVQFQDESVVDDSQLPKDRFSAERLKGVDSTLKIQPAELGDSAMYLCASSPSRGGYEQYFGPGTRLTVT.

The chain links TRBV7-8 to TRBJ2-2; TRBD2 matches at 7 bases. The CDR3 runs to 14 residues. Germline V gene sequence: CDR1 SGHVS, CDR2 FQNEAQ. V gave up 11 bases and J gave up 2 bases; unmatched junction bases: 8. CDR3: CAGGQAGNTGELFF. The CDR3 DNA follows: TGTGCCGGCGGCCAAGCGGGAAACACCGGGGAGCTGTTTTTT.

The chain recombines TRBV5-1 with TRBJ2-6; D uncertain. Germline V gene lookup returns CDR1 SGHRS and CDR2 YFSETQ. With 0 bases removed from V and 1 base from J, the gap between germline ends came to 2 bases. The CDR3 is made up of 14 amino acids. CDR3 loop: CASSLGSGANVLTF. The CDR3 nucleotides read TGCGCCAGCAGCTTGGGTTCTGGGGCCAACGTCCTGACTTTC.

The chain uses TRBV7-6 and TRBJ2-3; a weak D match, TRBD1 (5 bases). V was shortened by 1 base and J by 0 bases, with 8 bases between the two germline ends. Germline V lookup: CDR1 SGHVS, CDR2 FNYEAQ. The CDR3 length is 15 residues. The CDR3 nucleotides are TGTGCCAGCAGCTTAGGACAGCCTAGCACAGATACGCAGTATTTT. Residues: CASSLGQPSTDTQYF.